This is a list of T cell receptor beta chains from one sample in a study of naive and memory T cell subsets. Via MiXCR, TCRdb re-called the UMI-ligation and nested PCR reads, giving one row per CDR3 protein. The repertoire holds around 130,000 distinct CDR3 sequences, with roughly 36% as singletons. Sequencing input: central memory CD4+ T cells from blood. The receptors were sampled from a human donor in good health. Each CDR3 is given with its conserved first and last residue. A D gene is named only where the DNA matches it firmly. Not all rows give a size; the values are once, few, many and, for expanded clones, a class.

clone_size	v_call	j_call	d_call	cdr3_aa	cdr3_nt
once	TRBV4-2	TRBJ2-3	TRBD2	CASSQDASGRYDGTDTQYF	TGTGCCAGCAGCCAAGATGCCAGCGGGAGATACGACGGCACAGATACGCAGTATTTT
NA	TRBV7-2	TRBJ2-2	TRBD2	CASSTSGSGTGELFF	TGTGCCAGCTCGACTAGCGGGAGCGGCACCGGGGAGCTGTTTTTT
NA	TRBV3-1	TRBJ2-1	NA	CASSQVKIGQASYNEQFF	TGTGCCAGCAGCCAAGTTAAAATCGGACAAGCCTCCTACAATGAGCAGTTCTTC
few	TRBV20-1	TRBJ2-2	NA	CSAPIDQTNTGELFF	TGCAGTGCCCCAATAGACCAAACGAACACCGGGGAGCTGTTTTTT
NA	TRBV7-2	TRBJ2-3	NA	CASSLALQGLVDTQYF	TGTGCCAGCAGCTTAGCGCTCCAGGGACTTGTAGATACGCAGTATTTT
few	TRBV7-9	TRBJ2-3	NA	CASSLARPGGTDTQYF	TGTGCCAGCAGCTTAGCGCGTCCGGGGGGCACAGATACGCAGTATTTT
few	TRBV3-1	TRBJ2-2	NA	CASSQEGFSTGELFF	TGTGCCAGCAGCCAAGAAGGTTTTTCCACCGGGGAGCTGTTTTTT
NA	TRBV29-1	TRBJ2-1	TRBD1	CSVTRTGWDEQFF	TGCAGCGTTACCCGGACAGGCTGGGATGAGCAGTTCTTC
NA	TRBV19	TRBJ2-2	NA	CASSIVSAQPRTGELFF	TGTGCCAGTAGTATAGTGTCAGCGCAACCGAGAACCGGGGAGCTGTTTTTT
NA	TRBV5-6	TRBJ1-5	NA	CASSFGGADQPQHF	TGTGCCAGCAGCTTTGGGGGGGCAGATCAGCCCCAGCATTTT
NA	TRBV12-3/TRBV12-4	TRBJ1-5	NA	CASSFGNGQPQHF	TGTGCCAGCAGTTTTGGAAATGGTCAGCCCCAGCATTTT
NA	TRBV28	TRBJ1-5	NA	CATWLASNQPQHF	TGTGCCACCTGGCTTGCGAGCAATCAGCCCCAGCATTTT
once	TRBV12-5	TRBJ1-4	NA	CASARGRTNEKLFF	TGTGCTAGTGCTAGGGGACGGACTAATGAAAAACTGTTTTTT
many	TRBV6-5	TRBJ1-1	NA	CASSYSFGSRTEAFF	TGTGCCAGCAGTTACTCTTTTGGCAGTCGCACTGAAGCTTTCTTT
many	TRBV30	TRBJ1-1	NA	CAWSEFRTEAFF	TGTGCCTGGAGTGAGTTTCGGACTGAAGCTTTCTTT
NA	TRBV18	TRBJ1-2	TRBD1	CASSTRTGPGSGYTF	TGTGCCAGCTCAACAAGGACAGGACCTGGCTCCGGCTACACCTTC
NA	TRBV7-8	TRBJ1-5	NA	CASSLLSNSNQPQHF	TGTGCCAGCAGCTTATTAAGCAATAGCAATCAGCCCCAGCATTTT
few	TRBV14	TRBJ2-1	NA	CASSQDISRAGNEQFF	TGTGCCAGCAGCCAAGATATATCCAGGGCAGGTAATGAGCAGTTCTTC
many	TRBV20-1	TRBJ2-3	TRBD2	CSAPGLAGGFTDTQYF	TGCAGTGCTCCCGGGTTAGCGGGAGGTTTCACAGATACGCAGTATTTT
NA	TRBV20-1	TRBJ2-2	TRBD1	CSASDRVNTGELFF	TGCAGTGCTAGCGACAGGGTCAACACCGGGGAGCTGTTTTTT
NA	TRBV18	TRBJ1-2	TRBD1	CASSVDRGNGYTF	TGTGCCAGCTCGGTCGACAGGGGGAATGGCTACACCTTC
NA	TRBV2	TRBJ1-5	NA	CASSKQEGNQPQHF	TGTGCCAGCAGCAAACAGGAAGGCAATCAGCCCCAGCATTTT
few	TRBV12-3/TRBV12-4	TRBJ1-2	TRBD1	CASSRGQGSYGYTF	TGTGCCAGCAGTCGAGGACAGGGAAGCTATGGCTACACCTTC
many	TRBV6-5	TRBJ2-7	NA	CASSPIKSGGEEQYF	TGTGCCAGCAGCCCCATAAAGTCGGGGGGCGAAGAGCAGTACTTC
NA	TRBV9	TRBJ1-4	NA	CASSTSVTGEKLFF	TGTGCCAGCAGCACTTCGGTTACCGGTGAAAAACTGTTTTTT
NA	TRBV6-5	TRBJ2-3	TRBD1	CASRRQGASDTQYF	TGTGCCAGCAGACGACAGGGGGCCTCAGATACGCAGTATTTT
NA	TRBV29-1	TRBJ1-1	NA	CSVLLFQGMNTEAFF	TGCAGCGTTCTATTGTTTCAGGGGATGAACACTGAAGCTTTCTTT
few	TRBV20-1	TRBJ2-1	TRBD1	CSAAKTGISYNEQFF	TGCAGTGCCGCAAAGACAGGGATCTCCTACAATGAGCAGTTCTTC
few	TRBV30	TRBJ2-2	NA	CAWSLPGHENTGELFF	TGTGCCTGGAGTTTGCCGGGACACGAGAACACCGGGGAGCTGTTTTTT
NA	TRBV29-1	TRBJ2-1	TRBD2	CSAFYRGGQFF	TGCAGCGCTTTTTACCGCGGGGGGCAGTTCTTC
NA	TRBV29-1	TRBJ2-7	NA	CSVTRRATSYEQYF	TGCAGCGTGACCCGCCGGGCGACCTCCTACGAGCAGTACTTC
NA	TRBV29-1	TRBJ2-6	NA	CSVQGSGQAGANVLTF	TGCAGCGTCCAAGGATCGGGACAAGCAGGGGCCAACGTCCTGACTTTC
NA	TRBV27	TRBJ1-1	NA	CASMSWGSTEAFF	TGTGCCAGCATGTCTTGGGGTTCAACTGAAGCTTTCTTT
NA	TRBV3-1	TRBJ2-2	TRBD1	CASSQADTGGFRELFF	TGTGCCAGCAGCCAAGCGGATACAGGGGGCTTCCGGGAGCTGTTTTTT
few	TRBV18	TRBJ2-5	NA	CASSPPSQGTMETQYF	TGTGCCAGCTCACCACCGAGTCAGGGGACGATGGAGACCCAGTACTTC
NA	TRBV5-1	TRBJ1-4	NA	CASSLRGLNEKLFF	TGCGCCAGCAGCTTGAGGGGACTTAATGAAAAACTGTTTTTT
few	TRBV3-1	TRBJ2-3	NA	CASSQVRTDTQYF	TGTGCCAGCAGCCAAGTGCGCACAGATACGCAGTATTTT
NA	TRBV6-5	TRBJ2-7	TRBD1	CASNKDRGRYEQYF	TGTGCCAGCAACAAGGACAGGGGGAGGTACGAGCAGTACTTC
NA	TRBV25-1	TRBJ2-3	TRBD2	CASSLSGGLTDTQYF	TGTGCCAGCAGTCTGTCGGGAGGGCTCACAGATACGCAGTATTTT
NA	TRBV7-7	TRBJ2-1	TRBD2	CASSRQAGGIHEQFF	TGTGCCAGCAGCCGTCAAGCGGGAGGGATCCATGAGCAGTTCTTC
few	TRBV29-1	TRBJ2-2	NA	CSILAGELFF	TGCAGTATCCTGGCCGGGGAGCTGTTTTTT
NA	TRBV6-5	TRBJ2-7	TRBD1	CASSYTGVSSYEQYF	TGTGCCAGCAGTTACACAGGGGTCTCTTCCTACGAGCAGTACTTC
NA	TRBV12-3/TRBV12-4	TRBJ1-5	NA	CASTGTWNQPQHF	TGTGCCAGCACCGGGACTTGGAATCAGCCCCAGCATTTT
NA	TRBV29-1	TRBJ1-1	NA	CSVVGYGEAFF	TGCAGCGTTGTGGGTTATGGTGAAGCTTTCTTT
NA	TRBV28	TRBJ2-5	NA	CASSFRRGYQETQYF	TGTGCCAGCAGTTTCAGAAGGGGTTACCAAGAGACCCAGTACTTC